A single T cell receptor beta chain is shown here with its context. Its cognate antigen is unknown. The source of the sample is a study of cytomegalovirus exposure and HLA in healthy donors. Germline CDR1 is SGHRS and CDR2 is YFSETQ. This CDR3 region has 16 residues. V lost 3 bases, J lost 5 bases, and 10 bases stayed unmatched. Study results and caveats: Prior analysis indicated that the majority of TCR beta V segments exhibited productivity approximately 87% or approximately 30% of the time. When the data were analyzed later, several of the most significant clusters appeared to be linked to common viral pathogens.

Primers included in the PCR were 60 Vbeta and 13 Jbeta primers. The assay was immunoSEQ multiplex PCR, and TCRdb's table has in-frame clones only and misses some. The sample lists about 120,000 clones, about 70% seen once, with roughly 12% in the top ten. The sample taken for sequencing was PBMCs. V is TRBV5-1 and J is TRBJ1-4; 7 nucleotides agree with TRBD1. The clonotype originates from a woman aged 40 to 50 in good health and CMV-seropositive. The CDR3 region is CASSSGQNMINEKLFF. The DNA for the CDR3 is TGCGCCAGCAGCTCGGGACAGAACATGATAAATGAAAAACTGTTTTTT.